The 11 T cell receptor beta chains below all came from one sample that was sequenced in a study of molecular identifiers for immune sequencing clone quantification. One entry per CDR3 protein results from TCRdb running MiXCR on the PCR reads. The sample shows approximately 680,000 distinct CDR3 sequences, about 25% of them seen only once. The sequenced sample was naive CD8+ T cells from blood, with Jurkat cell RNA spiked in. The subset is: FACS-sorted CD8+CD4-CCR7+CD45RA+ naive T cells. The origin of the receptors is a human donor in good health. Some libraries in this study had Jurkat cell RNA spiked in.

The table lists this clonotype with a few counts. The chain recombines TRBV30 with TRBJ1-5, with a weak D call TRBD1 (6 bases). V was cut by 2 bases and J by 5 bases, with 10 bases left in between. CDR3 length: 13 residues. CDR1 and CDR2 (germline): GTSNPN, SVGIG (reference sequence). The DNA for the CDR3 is TGTGCCTGGAGTCTGGGGGCTGATCAGCCCCAGCATTTT. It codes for CAWSLGADQPQHF.

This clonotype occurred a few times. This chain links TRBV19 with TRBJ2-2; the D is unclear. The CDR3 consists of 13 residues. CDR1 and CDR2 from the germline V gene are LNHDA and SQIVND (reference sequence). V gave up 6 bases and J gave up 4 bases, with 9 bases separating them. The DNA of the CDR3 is TGTGCCAGTAGCTTGACCGCCACCGGGGAGCTGTTTTTT. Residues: CASSLTATGELFF.

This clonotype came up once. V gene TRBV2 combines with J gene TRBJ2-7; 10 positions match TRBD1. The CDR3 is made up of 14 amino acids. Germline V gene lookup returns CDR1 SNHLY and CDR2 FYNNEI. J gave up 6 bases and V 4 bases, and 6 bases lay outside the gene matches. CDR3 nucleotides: TGTGCCAGCAGTGGGGACAGGGGAGCGGTCGAGCAGTACTTC. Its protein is CASSGDRGAVEQYF.

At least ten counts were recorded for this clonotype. The chain's CDR3 is CASSETGLGQPQHF. Here the CDR3 DNA reads TGTGCCAGCAGCGAGACAGGGCTGGGTCAGCCCCAGCATTTT. The chain employs TRBV28 and TRBJ1-5, with 7 bases matching TRBD1. Germline V CDR1 and CDR2: MDHEN, SYDVKM. V dropped 6 bases and J dropped 6; count of bases not matched to a gene: 8. CDR3 size: 14 residues.

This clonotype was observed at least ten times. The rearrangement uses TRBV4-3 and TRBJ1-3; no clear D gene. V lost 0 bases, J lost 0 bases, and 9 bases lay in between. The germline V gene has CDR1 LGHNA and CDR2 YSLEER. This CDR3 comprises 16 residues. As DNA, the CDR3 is TGCGCCAGCAGCCAAGATAGGCACAGCTCTGGAAACACCATATATTTT. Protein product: CASSQDRHSSGNTIYF.

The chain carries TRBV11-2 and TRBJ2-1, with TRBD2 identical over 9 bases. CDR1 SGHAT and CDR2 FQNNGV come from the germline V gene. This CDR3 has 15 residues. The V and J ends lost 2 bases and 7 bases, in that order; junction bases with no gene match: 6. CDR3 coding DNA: TGTGCCAGCAGCTTAATAGCGGCGGGAGGGAATGAGCAGTTCTTC. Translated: CASSLIAAGGNEQFF.

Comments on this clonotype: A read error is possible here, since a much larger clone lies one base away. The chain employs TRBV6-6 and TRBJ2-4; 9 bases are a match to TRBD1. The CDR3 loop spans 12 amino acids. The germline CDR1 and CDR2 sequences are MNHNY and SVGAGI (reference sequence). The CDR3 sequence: CASSPTGGGSNF. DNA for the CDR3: TGTGCCAGCAGTCCGACAGGGGGGGGTTCGAACTTC.

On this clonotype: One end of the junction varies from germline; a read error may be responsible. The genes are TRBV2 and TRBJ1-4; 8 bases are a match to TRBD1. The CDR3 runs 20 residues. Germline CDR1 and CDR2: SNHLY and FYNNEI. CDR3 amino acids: CASQGREIDRGSGTNEKLVF. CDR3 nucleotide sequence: TGTGCCAGTCAGGGGAGGGAAATCGACAGGGGAAGTGGAACTAATGAAAAACTGGTTTTT. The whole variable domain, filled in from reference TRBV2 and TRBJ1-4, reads EPEVTQTPSHQVTQMGQEVILRCVPISNHLYFYWYRQILGQKVEFLVSFYNNEISEKSEIFDDQFSVERPDGSNFTLKIRSTKLEDSAMYFCASQGREIDRGSGTNEKLVFGSGTQLSVL.

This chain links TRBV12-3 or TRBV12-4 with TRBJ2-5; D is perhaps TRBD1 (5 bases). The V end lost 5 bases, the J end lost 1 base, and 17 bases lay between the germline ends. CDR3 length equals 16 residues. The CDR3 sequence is CASSDETVGLQETQYF. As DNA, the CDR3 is TGTGCCAGCAGTGACGAGACAGTGGGCCTCCAAGAGACCCAGTACTTC.

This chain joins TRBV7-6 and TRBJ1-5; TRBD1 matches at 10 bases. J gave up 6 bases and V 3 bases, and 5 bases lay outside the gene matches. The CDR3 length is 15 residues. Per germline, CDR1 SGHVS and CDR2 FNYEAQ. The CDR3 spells CASSLGGQGSQPQHF. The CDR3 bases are TGTGCCAGCAGCTTGGGGGGACAGGGGAGTCAGCCCCAGCATTTT. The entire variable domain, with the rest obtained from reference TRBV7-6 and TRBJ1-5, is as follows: GAGVSQSPRYKVTKRGQDVALRCDPISGHVSLYWYRQALGQGPEFLTYFNYEAQQDKSGLPNDRFSAERPEGSISTLTIQRTEQRDSAMYRCASSLGGQGSQPQHFGDGTRLSIL.

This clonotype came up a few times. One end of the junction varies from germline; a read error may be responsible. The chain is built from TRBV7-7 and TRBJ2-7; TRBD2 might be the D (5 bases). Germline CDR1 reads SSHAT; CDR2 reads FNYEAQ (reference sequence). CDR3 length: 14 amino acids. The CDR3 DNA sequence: TGTGCTAGCAGCCCGACGGTGAGGGCCTACGAGCAGTACTTC. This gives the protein CASSPTVRAYEQYF.